Below are 29 T cell receptor beta chains sequenced from a single sample in a study of T cell responses to AZD1222 COVID-19 vaccine. TCRdb keeps only in-frame clones here, not all; method: immunoSEQ multiplex PCR. The sample yields about 110,000 clones, approximately 90% seen once. The specimen comprised peripheral blood, sampled on day 0 of AZD1222 vaccination. Every receptor here comes from an adult in good health.

CDR3 loop: CASSPYIRSFEQYF. The CDR3 bases are TGTGCCAGCAGTCCCTACATAAGGTCGTTCGAGCAGTACTTC. This chain joins TRBV6-2 or TRBV6-3 and TRBJ2-7; D is undetermined. The CDR3 is made up of 14 amino acids. Trimming pared 5 bases from V and 6 bases from J, leaving 17 bases between. Looked up from germline, CDR1 is MNHEY and CDR2 is SVGEGT.

This chain connects TRBV4-1 to TRBJ1-5, with unresolved D. CDR1 is MGHRA and CDR2 is YSYEKL in the germline V gene. This CDR3 has 18 amino acids. Trimming pared 5 bases from V and 2 bases from J, leaving 22 bases between. The CDR3 nucleotides are TGCGCCAGCAGCTCCTGGCCGGCCAAATCCCGGGGCAATCAGCCCCAGCATTTT. Its translation: CASSSWPAKSRGNQPQHF.

The rearrangement joins TRBV7-9 to TRBJ2-3; tentative D call: TRBD2 (6 bases). Germline V lookup: CDR1 SEHNR, CDR2 FQNEAQ (reference sequence). The CDR3 runs to 12 residues. The germline V and J ends were trimmed by 7 bases and 6 bases, with 11 bases remaining between them. DNA for the CDR3: TGTGCCAGCACCCGCGGGGAGGATACGCAGTATTTT. Translation: CASTRGEDTQYF.

This chain links TRBV6-2 or TRBV6-3 with TRBJ2-2; D remains unclear. This CDR3 comprises 13 residues. In germline, CDR1 is MNHEY, CDR2 SVGEGT. The V gene lost 5 bases and the J gene lost 2 bases, with 6 bases spanning the gap. The DNA of the CDR3 is TGTGCCAGCAGTCACGGAAACACCGGGGAGCTGTTTTTT. It encodes CASSHGNTGELFF.

The V gene is TRBV5-1, the J gene TRBJ2-7, with 9 bases that match TRBD1. The CDR3 covers 15 residues. Germline V gives CDR1 SGHRS, CDR2 YFSETQ. Trimming removed 5 bases from V and 4 bases from J; junction bases left unmatched: 10. The CDR3 nucleotides are TGCGCCAGCAGGGCGACCGGACAGGGGTTGTACGAGCAGTACTTC. It codes for CASRATGQGLYEQYF.

The V and J genes are TRBV5-1 and TRBJ2-5; TRBD2 agrees at 10 bases. The germline gives CDR1 SGHRS, CDR2 YFSETQ. The CDR3 consists of 14 residues. V shed 4 bases, J shed 4 bases, and the junction held 4 bases outside the gene matches. The CDR3 loop reads CASSPSSGGETQYF. The CDR3 DNA is TGCGCCAGCAGCCCTTCTAGCGGGGGAGAGACCCAGTACTTC.

This clone was counted once. The chain has TRBV4-2 and TRBJ1-1; no firm D call. Germline V lookup: CDR1 LGHNA, CDR2 YNFKEQ. The CDR3 extends over 16 amino acids. V shed 3 bases and J shed 4 bases, with 18 bases lying between them. CDR3 bases: TGTGCCAGCAGCCAGCCCGCCGGCCCCTCGGGCACTGAAGCTTTCTTT. This gives the protein CASSQPAGPSGTEAFF.

Regarding this clone: Other DNA sequences within the sample encode an identical CDR3. This chain uses TRBV3-1 (or the pseudogene TRBV3-2) with TRBJ2-7; D not resolved. Deletions cut 1 base from V and 4 bases from J, with 5 bases between. Looked up from germline, CDR1 is LGHDT and CDR2 is YNNKEL (reference sequence). The CDR3 contains 12 residues. CDR3 DNA: TGTGCCAGCAGCCAAGCAGGTTACGAGCAGTACTTC. It specifies CASSQAGYEQYF.

The V gene is TRBV7-9, the J gene TRBJ2-7, with 8 nucleotides matching TRBD2. V lost 5 bases and J lost 0; bases outside the gene matches: 3. CDR1 and CDR2 (germline): SEHNR, FQNEAQ (reference sequence). The CDR3 is 14 residues long. The CDR3 DNA sequence: TGTGCCAGCAGCCGCGGGGGGTTCTCCTACGAGCAGTACTTC. It specifies CASSRGGFSYEQYF.

The chain combines TRBV3-1 (or the pseudogene TRBV3-2) with TRBJ2-7; 12 nucleotides line up with TRBD2. Looked up from germline, CDR1 is LGHDT and CDR2 is YNNKEL (reference sequence). The CDR3 is 16 amino acids. J gave up 6 bases and V 4 bases, and 10 bases lay outside the gene matches. The CDR3 protein is CASSLTSGRFSREQYF. In DNA, the CDR3 is TGTGCCAGCAGCCTTACTAGCGGGAGGTTTTCACGCGAGCAGTACTTC.

The chain combines TRBV23-1 with TRBJ2-3, with 8 bases that match TRBD1. TRBV23-1 is an ORF, with its function uncertain. V lost 3 bases and J lost 2; bases outside the gene matches: 4. This CDR3 comprises 15 residues. The CDR3 spells CASSQGQDITDTQYF. CDR3 sequence (DNA): TGCGCCAGCAGTCAGGGACAGGACATCACAGATACGCAGTATTTT.

The V gene is TRBV6-7, the J gene TRBJ1-4; a possible D gene is TRBD1 (5 bases). Being an ORF, TRBV6-7 has a function that is uncertain. This CDR3 contains 14 residues. V was shortened by 1 base and J by 8 bases, with 11 bases between the two germline ends. The CDR3 is CASSYFRVQEKLFF. As DNA, the CDR3 is TGTGCCAGCAGTTACTTCAGGGTACAGGAAAAACTGTTTTTT.

The count of this clone is one. This rearrangement joins TRBV7-9 to TRBJ2-1, with 14 bases identical to TRBD2. The junction had 13 bases not matched to a gene; V was cut back by 4 bases and J by 5 bases. CDR3 length equals 19 residues. In germline, CDR1 is SEHNR, CDR2 FQNEAQ (reference sequence). CDR3 in DNA: TGTGCCAGCAGCTCCCCGAGAGCGGGACTAGCGGGAGCCCACAATGAGCAGTTCTTC. Translating gives CASSSPRAGLAGAHNEQFF.

The chain combines TRBV28 with TRBJ2-4, with TRBD1 matching over 7 bases. The V and J ends lost 4 bases and 10 bases, in that order; junction bases with no gene match: 7. The germline CDR1 and CDR2 sequences are MDHEN and SYDVKM. The CDR3 has 13 residues. The CDR3 loop reads CASSSPRDSIQYF. The CDR3 DNA reads as TGTGCCAGCAGTTCCCCCCGGGACAGTATTCAGTACTTC.

Here the CDR3 reads CASWEWQGNTGELFF. DNA for the CDR3: TGTGCCAGCTGGGAATGGCAGGGGAACACCGGGGAGCTGTTTTTT. This chain uses TRBV6-4 with TRBJ2-2; D is possibly TRBD1 (5 bases). CDR3 length: 15 amino acids. V was shortened by 8 bases and J by 1 base, with 14 bases between the two germline ends. CDR1 and CDR2 from the germline V gene are MRHNA and SNTAGT.

The CDR3 reads CASSPRLFTDTQYF. Written as DNA, the CDR3 is TGTGCCAGCAGCCCCCGGCTTTTCACAGATACGCAGTATTTT. This chain connects TRBV3-1 (or the pseudogene TRBV3-2) to TRBJ2-3, with no clear D. There are 14 residues in the CDR3. The germline gives CDR1 LGHDT, CDR2 YNNKEL (reference sequence). V was clipped by 4 bases and J by 2 bases, with 10 bases between them.

This clone was recorded once. V is TRBV6-2 or TRBV6-3 and J is TRBJ1-5, with a weak D call TRBD1 (6 bases). The V gene lost 5 bases and the J gene lost 7 bases, with 12 bases spanning the gap. This CDR3 is 13 amino acids long. Germline V gene sequence: CDR1 MNHEY, CDR2 SVGEGT. CDR3 sequence reads: CASSRPGQQPQHF. The CDR3 DNA sequence: TGTGCCAGCAGTCGACCGGGACAACAGCCCCAGCATTTT.

The chain has TRBV7-2 and TRBJ1-2; D remains ambiguous. The CDR3 has 14 residues. Germline V CDR1 and CDR2: SGHTA, FQGNSA. Trimming took off 4 bases at V and 0 bases at J, with 9 bases between the two ends. In nucleotides, the CDR3 is TGTGCCAGCAGCTCCGGCCTGGCTAACTATGGCTACACCTTC. It encodes CASSSGLANYGYTF.

V usage is TRBV19 and J usage is TRBJ2-7, with D hard to call. The CDR3 extends over 15 amino acids. V was pared by 3 bases and J by 7 bases, with 19 bases between. Germline V gene data show CDR1 as LNHDA and CDR2 as SQIVND (reference sequence). The CDR3 nucleotides are TGTGCCAGTAGTATTCGGTCGGATGCTACGACGGAGCAGTACTTC. Translated, it gives CASSIRSDATTEQYF.

V and J are TRBV28 and TRBJ2-5, with D hard to call. V was shortened by 2 bases and J by 2 bases, with 9 bases between the two germline ends. This CDR3 comprises 14 residues. Per the germline V gene, CDR1 is MDHEN and CDR2 is SYDVKM. The CDR3 region has the DNA TGTGCCAGCAGTTTAGTAGCCAATCAAGAGACCCAGTACTTC. Residues: CASSLVANQETQYF.

The J gene is TRBJ2-3, the V gene TRBV19; D may match TRBD1 or TRBD2 (5 bases each). V was clipped by 7 bases and J by 5 bases, with 22 bases between them. The CDR3 extends over 16 amino acids. Germline values: CDR1 LNHDA, CDR2 SQIVND (reference sequence). CDR3 nucleotides: TGTGCCAGTAATCAGGGAGTATTCGGTTCGGGAGATACGCAGTATTTT. Protein sequence: CASNQGVFGSGDTQYF.

This clone has a handful of counts. The rearrangement joins TRBV18 to TRBJ2-7, with D tentatively TRBD1 or TRBD2 (5 bases each). The ends were cut back, 2 bases at V and 7 bases at J, with 18 bases in the middle. The germline V gene has CDR1 KGHSH and CDR2 LQKENI. This CDR3 is built from 15 residues. The CDR3, as DNA: TGTGCCAGCTCACCAGCCCCAGGGAGCCGGTCGGAGCAGTACTTC. It is translated as CASSPAPGSRSEQYF.

The chain employs TRBV4-1 and TRBJ2-2; a weak D match, TRBD1 (5 bases). V was cut by 4 bases and J by 4 bases, with 16 bases left in between. Germline CDR1 reads MGHRA; CDR2 reads YSYEKL. The CDR3 length is 16 residues. The CDR3 DNA sequence: TGCGCCAGCAGCCCCCGGACACCTGGGGCCACCGGGGAGCTGTTTTTT. As protein: CASSPRTPGATGELFF.

This chain connects TRBV6-5 to TRBJ2-2; unclear D gene. Between the trimmed V and J ends, which lost 6 bases and 5 bases, there was a span of 13 bases. The CDR3 loop spans 14 amino acids. CDR1 is MNHEY and CDR2 is SVGAGI in the germline V gene. CDR3: CASSVPAGTGELFF. The CDR3 DNA sequence: TGTGCCAGCAGCGTCCCGGCCGGGACCGGGGAGCTGTTTTTT.

The chain recombines TRBV7-2 with TRBJ2-7, with TRBD1 as a possible D gene (6 bases). The germline gives CDR1 SGHTA, CDR2 FQGNSA. This CDR3 is 13 amino acids long. The ends were cut back, 7 bases at V and 6 bases at J, with 16 bases in the middle. The DNA of the CDR3 is TGTGCCAGCACCCAATACGACAGGCCCGAGCAGTACTTC. Translated, it gives CASTQYDRPEQYF.

This chain links TRBV19 with TRBJ1-4, with 7 bases fitting TRBD1. The junction had 5 bases not matched to a gene; V was cut back by 3 bases and J by 7 bases. Germline-derived CDR1 and CDR2 are LNHDA and SQIVND (reference sequence). The CDR3 contains 14 residues. The CDR3 DNA reads TGTGCCAGTAGTATGAACAGGGGTGGTGAAAAACTGTTTTTT. Translating gives CASSMNRGGEKLFF.

The V call is TRBV27, the J call TRBJ2-1, with 7 nucleotides matching TRBD2. Losses at the gene ends were 1 base for V and 0 bases for J; bases not matched to a gene: 9. From germline, CDR1 is MNHEY and CDR2 SMNVEV (reference sequence). There are 18 residues in the CDR3. The DNA of the CDR3 is TGTGCCAGCAGTTTATACTCCCGGGACTACAGCTCCTACAATGAGCAGTTCTTC. Its translation: CASSLYSRDYSSYNEQFF.

This sequence joins TRBV28 and TRBJ2-5; TRBD1 is a possible D gene (7 bases). The length of the CDR3 is 15 residues. Trimming pared 8 bases from V and 5 bases from J, leaving 21 bases between. Germline-derived CDR1 and CDR2 are MDHEN and SYDVKM. This CDR3 reads CASLGGGAVPETQYF. The DNA for the CDR3 is TGTGCCAGCTTAGGAGGGGGCGCGGTTCCGGAGACCCAGTACTTC. The whole variable domain, remainder taken from reference TRBV28 and TRBJ2-5, is DVKVTQSSRYLVKRTGEKVFLECVQDMDHENMFWYRQDPGLGLRLIYFSYDVKMKEKGDIPEGYSVSREKKERFSLILESASTNQTSMYLCASLGGGAVPETQYFGPGTRLLVL.

The chain combines TRBV6-5 with TRBJ2-7; 7 nucleotides line up with TRBD1. This CDR3 is built from 14 residues. The germline CDR1 and CDR2 sequences are MNHEY and SVGAGI. Trimming cost V 9 bases and J 0 bases; bases outside gene matches: 8. The CDR3 reads CASKPGTDSYEQYF. CDR3 DNA sequence: TGTGCCAGTAAACCCGGGACAGACTCCTACGAGCAGTACTTC.